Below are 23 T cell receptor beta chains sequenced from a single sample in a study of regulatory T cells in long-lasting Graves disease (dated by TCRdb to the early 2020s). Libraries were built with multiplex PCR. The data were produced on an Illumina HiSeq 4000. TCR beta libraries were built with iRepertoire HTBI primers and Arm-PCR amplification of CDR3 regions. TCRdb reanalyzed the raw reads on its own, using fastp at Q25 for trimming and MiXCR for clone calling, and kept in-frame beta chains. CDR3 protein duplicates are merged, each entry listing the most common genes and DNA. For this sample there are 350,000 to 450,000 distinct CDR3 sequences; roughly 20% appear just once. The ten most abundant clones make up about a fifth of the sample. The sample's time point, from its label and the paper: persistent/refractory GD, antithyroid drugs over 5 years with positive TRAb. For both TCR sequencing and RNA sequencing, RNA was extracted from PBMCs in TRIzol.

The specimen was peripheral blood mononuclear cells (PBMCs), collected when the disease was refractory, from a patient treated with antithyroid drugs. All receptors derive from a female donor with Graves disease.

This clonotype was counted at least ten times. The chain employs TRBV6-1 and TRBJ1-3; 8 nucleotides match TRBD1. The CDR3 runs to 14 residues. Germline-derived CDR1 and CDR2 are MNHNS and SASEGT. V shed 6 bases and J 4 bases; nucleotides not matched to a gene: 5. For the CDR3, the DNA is TGTGCCAGCAGGATGACAGGGGCGGGAAACACCATATATTTT. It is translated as CASRMTGAGNTIYF.

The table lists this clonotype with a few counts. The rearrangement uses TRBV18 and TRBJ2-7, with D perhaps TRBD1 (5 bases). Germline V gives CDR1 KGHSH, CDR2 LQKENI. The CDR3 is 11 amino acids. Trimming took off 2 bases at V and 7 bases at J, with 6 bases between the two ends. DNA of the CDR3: TGTGCCAGCTCACCAAACAGGGAGCAGTACTTC. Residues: CASSPNREQYF. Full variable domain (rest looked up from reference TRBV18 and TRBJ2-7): NAGVMQNPRHLVRRRGQEARLRCSPMKGHSHVYWYRQLPEEGLKFMVYLQKENIIDESGMPKERFSAEFPKEGPSILRIQQVVRGDSAAYFCASSPNREQYFGPGTRLTVT.

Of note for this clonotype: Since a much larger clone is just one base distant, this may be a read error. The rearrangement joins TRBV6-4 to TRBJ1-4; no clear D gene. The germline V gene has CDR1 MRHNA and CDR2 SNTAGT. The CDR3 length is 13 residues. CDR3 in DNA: TGTGCCAGCAAGCATGCAACTGATGAAAAACTGTTTTTT. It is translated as CASKHATDEKLFF.

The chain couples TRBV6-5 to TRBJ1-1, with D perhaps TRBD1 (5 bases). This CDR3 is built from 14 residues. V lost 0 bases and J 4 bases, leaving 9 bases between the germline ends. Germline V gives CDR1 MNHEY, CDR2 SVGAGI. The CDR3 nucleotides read TGTGCCAGCAGTTACTCGCGGAGGGGCACTGAAGCTTTCTTT. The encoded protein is CASSYSRRGTEAFF.

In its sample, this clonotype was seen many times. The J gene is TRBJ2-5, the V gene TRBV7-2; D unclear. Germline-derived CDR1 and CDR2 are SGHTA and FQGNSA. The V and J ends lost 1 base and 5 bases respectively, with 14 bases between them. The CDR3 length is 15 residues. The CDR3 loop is CASSLVPGVGETQYF. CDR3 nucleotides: TGTGCCAGCAGCTTAGTTCCTGGAGTAGGGGAGACCCAGTACTTC.

For the CDR3, the DNA is TGTGCCAGTAGTATGATACTGGGAATGGCCACTGAAGCTTTCTTT. Translating it yields CASSMILGMATEAFF. V and J are TRBV19 and TRBJ1-1; D is ambiguous. Trimming cost V 3 bases and J 4 bases, with 15 bases left between them. The CDR3 length is 15 residues. Per germline, CDR1 LNHDA and CDR2 SQIVND (reference sequence).

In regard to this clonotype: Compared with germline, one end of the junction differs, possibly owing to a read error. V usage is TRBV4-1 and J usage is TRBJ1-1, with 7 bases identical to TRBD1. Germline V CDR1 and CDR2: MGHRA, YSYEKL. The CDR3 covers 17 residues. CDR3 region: CASSLENRGEGLSEAFF. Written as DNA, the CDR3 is TGCGCCAGCAGCCTCGAAAACAGGGGAGAGGGATTGTCTGAGGCTTTCTTT.

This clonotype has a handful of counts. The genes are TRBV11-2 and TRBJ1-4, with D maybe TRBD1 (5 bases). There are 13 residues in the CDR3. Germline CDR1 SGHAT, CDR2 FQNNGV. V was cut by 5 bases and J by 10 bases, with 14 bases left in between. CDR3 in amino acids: CASSLATGRKLFF. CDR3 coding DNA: TGTGCCAGCAGCCTAGCGACGGGGCGAAAACTGTTTTTT.

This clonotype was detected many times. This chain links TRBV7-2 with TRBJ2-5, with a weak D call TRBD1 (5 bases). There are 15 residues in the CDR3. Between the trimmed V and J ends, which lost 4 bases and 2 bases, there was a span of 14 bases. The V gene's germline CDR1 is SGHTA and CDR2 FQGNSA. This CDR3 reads CASSWYRSDQETQYF. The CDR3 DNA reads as TGTGCCAGCAGCTGGTACAGGAGCGATCAAGAGACCCAGTACTTC.

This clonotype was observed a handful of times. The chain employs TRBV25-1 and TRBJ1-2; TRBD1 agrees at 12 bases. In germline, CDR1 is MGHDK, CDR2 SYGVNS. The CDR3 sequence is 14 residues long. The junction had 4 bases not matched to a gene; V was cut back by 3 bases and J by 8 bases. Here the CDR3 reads CASSDVGTGGGYTF. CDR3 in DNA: TGTGCCAGCAGTGATGTTGGGACAGGGGGCGGCTACACCTTC.

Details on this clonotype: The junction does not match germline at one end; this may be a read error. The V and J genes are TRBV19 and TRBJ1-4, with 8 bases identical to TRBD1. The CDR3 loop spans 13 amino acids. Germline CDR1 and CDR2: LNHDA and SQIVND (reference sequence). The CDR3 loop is CATRGQANGPPIF. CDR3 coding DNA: TGTGCCACCCGGGGACAGGCTAATGGGCCTCCGATTTTT.

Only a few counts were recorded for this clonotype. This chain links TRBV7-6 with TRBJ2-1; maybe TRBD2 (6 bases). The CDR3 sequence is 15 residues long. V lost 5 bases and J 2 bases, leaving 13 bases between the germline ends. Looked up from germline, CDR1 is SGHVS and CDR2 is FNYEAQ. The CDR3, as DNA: TGTGCCAGCAGCCGGCAGGAGGGGCCCTACAATGAGCAGTTCTTC. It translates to CASSRQEGPYNEQFF.

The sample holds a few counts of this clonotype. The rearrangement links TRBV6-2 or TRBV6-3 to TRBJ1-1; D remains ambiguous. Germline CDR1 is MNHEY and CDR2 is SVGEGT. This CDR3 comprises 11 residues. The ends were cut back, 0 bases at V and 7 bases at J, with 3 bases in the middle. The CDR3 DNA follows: TGTGCCAGCAGTTACTCGAGTGAAGCTTTCTTT. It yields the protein CASSYSSEAFF.

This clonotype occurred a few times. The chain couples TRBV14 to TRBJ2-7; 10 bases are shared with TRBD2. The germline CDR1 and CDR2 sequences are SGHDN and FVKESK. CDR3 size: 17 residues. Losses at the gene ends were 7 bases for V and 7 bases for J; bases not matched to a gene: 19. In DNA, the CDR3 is TGTGCCAGCAATTTCATACGACTAGCGGGTGGGAGGTTGGAGCAGTACTTC. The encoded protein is CASNFIRLAGGRLEQYF.

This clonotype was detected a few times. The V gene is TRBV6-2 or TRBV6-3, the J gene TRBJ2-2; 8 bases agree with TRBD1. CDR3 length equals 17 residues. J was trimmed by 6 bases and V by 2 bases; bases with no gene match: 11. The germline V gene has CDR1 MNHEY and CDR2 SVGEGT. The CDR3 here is CASSYPRTGINAGELFF. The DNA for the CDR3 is TGTGCCAGCAGTTACCCCAGGACAGGGATTAACGCCGGGGAGCTGTTTTTT.

The CDR3 DNA reads TGTGCCACCAGCAGAGATGGCAGGATTTCATATGGCTACACCTTC. Translating it yields CATSRDGRISYGYTF. This sequence joins TRBV15 and TRBJ1-2; D call uncertain. The CDR3 loop spans 15 amino acids. The V end lost 0 bases, the J end lost 5 bases, and 13 bases lay between the germline ends. Germline values: CDR1 LNHNV, CDR2 YYDKDF (reference sequence).

This CDR3 reads CASSASGTGAAGELFF. The CDR3 DNA is TGTGCCAGCAGCGCATCCGGGACAGGGGCCGCCGGGGAGCTGTTTTTT. The V call is TRBV7-3, the J call TRBJ2-2, with TRBD1 matching 10 bases. V shed 5 bases, J shed 6 bases, and the junction held 9 bases outside the gene matches. This CDR3 comprises 16 residues. From germline, CDR1 is SGHTA and CDR2 FQGTGA.

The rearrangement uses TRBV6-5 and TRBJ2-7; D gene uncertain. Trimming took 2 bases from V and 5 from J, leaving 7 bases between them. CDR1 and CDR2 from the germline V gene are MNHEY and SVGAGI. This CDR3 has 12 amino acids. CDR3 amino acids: CASSYGWHEQYF. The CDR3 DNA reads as TGTGCCAGCAGTTACGGGTGGCACGAGCAGTACTTC.

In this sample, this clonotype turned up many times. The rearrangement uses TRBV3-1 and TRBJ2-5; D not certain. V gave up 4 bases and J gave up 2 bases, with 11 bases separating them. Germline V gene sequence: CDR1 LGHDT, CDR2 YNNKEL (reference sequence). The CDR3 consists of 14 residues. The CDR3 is CASSLSDGQETQYF. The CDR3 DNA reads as TGTGCCAGCAGCCTATCGGACGGGCAAGAGACCCAGTACTTC.

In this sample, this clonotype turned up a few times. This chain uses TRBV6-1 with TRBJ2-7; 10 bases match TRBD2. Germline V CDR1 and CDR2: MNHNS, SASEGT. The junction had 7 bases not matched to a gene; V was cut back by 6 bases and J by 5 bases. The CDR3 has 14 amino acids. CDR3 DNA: TGTGCCAGCAGGGGGACTAGCGCGTACCACGAGCAGTACTTC. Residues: CASRGTSAYHEQYF.

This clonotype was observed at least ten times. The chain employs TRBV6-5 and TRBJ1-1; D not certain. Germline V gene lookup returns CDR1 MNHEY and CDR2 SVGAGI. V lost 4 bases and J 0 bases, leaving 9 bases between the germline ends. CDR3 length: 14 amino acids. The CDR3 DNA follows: TGTGCCAGCAGTTGGAGGCCGATGAACACTGAAGCTTTCTTT. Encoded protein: CASSWRPMNTEAFF.

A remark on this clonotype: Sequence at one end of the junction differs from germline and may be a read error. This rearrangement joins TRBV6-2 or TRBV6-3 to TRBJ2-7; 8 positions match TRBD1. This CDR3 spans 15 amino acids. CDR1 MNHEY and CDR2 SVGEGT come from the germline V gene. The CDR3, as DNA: TGTGCCAGCAGAGTTTGGGCCGGGACAGGCAACGAGCGGTACTTC. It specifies CASRVWAGTGNERYF.

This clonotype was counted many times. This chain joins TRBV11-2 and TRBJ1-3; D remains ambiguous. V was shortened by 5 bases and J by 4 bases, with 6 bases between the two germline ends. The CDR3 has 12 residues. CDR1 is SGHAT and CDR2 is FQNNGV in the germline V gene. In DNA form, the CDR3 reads TGTGCCAGCAGCCATTTCGGAAACACCATATATTTT. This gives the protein CASSHFGNTIYF.